Each of the 22 T cell receptor beta chains below was sequenced from the same sample in a study of cytomegalovirus exposure and HLA in healthy donors. The PCR contained 60 Vbeta and 13 Jbeta primers. Generated by immunoSEQ multiplex PCR, the TCRdb table keeps only in-frame clones and is missing some. The data contain more than 50,000 clones, over 65% of them singletons. The sample taken for sequencing was PBMCs. These TCRs come from a man between 40 and 49 years old in good health and CMV-seropositive.

V is TRBV6-5 and J is TRBJ2-7, with D possibly matching TRBD1 (6 bases). With 2 bases removed from V and 7 bases from J, the gap between germline ends came to 21 bases. The CDR3 runs 16 residues. Per the germline V gene, CDR1 is MNHEY and CDR2 is SVGAGI. CDR3 sequence: CASSYQTGAEPREQYF. CDR3 nucleotide sequence: TGTGCCAGCAGTTACCAGACAGGCGCCGAACCGAGGGAGCAGTACTTC.

The genes are TRBV7-6 and TRBJ2-3, with a tentative D call TRBD2 (6 bases). In germline, CDR1 is SGHVS, CDR2 FNYEAQ. CDR3 length: 14 amino acids. V was cut by 3 bases and J by 2 bases, with 9 bases left in between. Written as DNA, the CDR3 is TGTGCCAGCAGCTTCGGGGGTCCCACAGATACGCAGTATTTT. Amino acids: CASSFGGPTDTQYF.

This sequence joins TRBV6-7 and TRBJ1-1, with D hard to call. Being an ORF, TRBV6-7 has a function that is uncertain. The CDR3 extends over 17 amino acids. Trimming took 4 bases from V and 3 from J, leaving 21 bases between them. CDR3 residues: CASSFWRWRGSHTEAFF. CDR3 bases: TGTGCCAGCAGTTTTTGGAGGTGGCGGGGATCGCACACTGAAGCTTTCTTT.

This rearrangement joins TRBV4-2 to TRBJ2-7; 10 nucleotides align to TRBD2. The CDR3 has 14 amino acids. The germline V gene encodes CDR1 LGHNA and CDR2 YNFKEQ. The junction had 5 bases not matched to a gene; V was cut back by 5 bases and J by 4 bases. Here the CDR3 reads CASSTERGGYEQYF. In nucleotides, the CDR3 is TGTGCCAGCAGCACCGAGCGGGGGGGTTACGAGCAGTACTTC.

This chain links TRBV7-9 with TRBJ1-3, with TRBD1 identical over 8 bases. The junction had 1 base not matched to a gene; V was cut back by 0 bases and J by 0 bases. The CDR3 runs to 16 residues. Germline V gene lookup returns CDR1 SEHNR and CDR2 FQNEAQ (reference sequence). The CDR3 nucleotides are TGTGCCAGCAGCTTAGCGGACAGGGCCTCTGGAAACACCATATATTTT. Amino acids: CASSLADRASGNTIYF.

The gene calls are TRBV18 and TRBJ2-5; 9 bases line up with TRBD1. Germline values: CDR1 KGHSH, CDR2 LQKENI. V dropped 6 bases and J dropped 4; count of bases not matched to a gene: 12. The CDR3 is 16 amino acids. CDR3 nucleotide sequence: TGTGCCAGCTCGGGAACCGGGACAGGGCTGGGAGAGACCCAGTACTTC. Its protein product is CASSGTGTGLGETQYF.

V usage is TRBV7-9 and J usage is TRBJ1-1; 7 nucleotides match TRBD1. J lost 4 bases, V lost 3 bases, and 8 bases had no gene match. The CDR3 is made up of 15 amino acids. Per the germline V gene, CDR1 is SEHNR and CDR2 is FQNEAQ (reference sequence). CDR3 region: CASSLTGLGGTEAFF. CDR3 nucleotides: TGTGCCAGCAGCTTGACAGGGTTAGGGGGCACTGAAGCTTTCTTT.

The chain carries TRBV7-7 and TRBJ2-5; 8 positions match TRBD1. The length of the CDR3 is 13 residues. CDR1 and CDR2 (germline): SSHAT, FNYEAQ (reference sequence). V trimming: 5 bases; J trimming: 6 bases; junction bases outside the gene matches: 5. CDR3 residues: CASSLGQGKTQYF. For the CDR3, the DNA is TGTGCCAGCAGCCTAGGACAGGGAAAGACCCAGTACTTC.

This clone was counted only a few times. The V call is TRBV5-1, the J call TRBJ2-1; maybe TRBD1 (6 bases). The CDR3 is 16 residues long. The germline V gene encodes CDR1 SGHRS and CDR2 YFSETQ. V was trimmed by 3 bases and J by 4 bases, leaving 17 bases between them. DNA for the CDR3: TGCGCCAGCAGCTCACTTCCAGGGGATCTTTACAATGAGCAGTTCTTC. Its translation: CASSSLPGDLYNEQFF.

In its sample, this clone was seen a few times. The chain links TRBV5-1 to TRBJ1-1; TRBD1 is a possible D gene (6 bases). Germline lookup yields CDR1 SGHRS and CDR2 YFSETQ. V dropped 4 bases and J dropped 0 bases, with 10 bases sitting between them. The CDR3 contains 14 residues. In DNA, the CDR3 is TGCGCCAGCAGCGTGACAGGACTGAACACTGAAGCTTTCTTT. It encodes CASSVTGLNTEAFF.

The genes are TRBV10-1 and TRBJ1-2; possible D gene TRBD1, 6 bases. The CDR3 is made up of 15 amino acids. V was pared by 0 bases and J by 6 bases, with 14 bases between. CDR1 is WNHNN and CDR2 is SYGVQD in the germline V gene (reference sequence). In DNA, the CDR3 is TGCGCCAGCAGTGAGTCGACTGGGACACCACATGGCTACACCTTC. Translated: CASSESTGTPHGYTF.

V usage is TRBV19 and J usage is TRBJ2-3; 7 nucleotides agree with TRBD2. The CDR3 consists of 15 residues. CDR1 and CDR2 (germline): LNHDA, SQIVND (reference sequence). The ends lost 4 bases at V and 0 bases at J; junction bases unmatched: 4. CDR3: CASSSLAASTDTQYF. CDR3 DNA: TGTGCCAGTAGTAGTCTAGCGGCGAGCACAGATACGCAGTATTTT.

A single count supports this clone. The chain links TRBV6-1 to TRBJ2-7, with 7 bases lining up with TRBD1. The ends lost 6 bases at V and 5 bases at J; junction bases unmatched: 4. Germline V gene sequence: CDR1 MNHNS, CDR2 SASEGT. CDR3 length equals 12 residues. The CDR3 loop is CASSGQADEQYF. The CDR3 DNA is TGTGCCAGCAGCGGACAGGCCGACGAGCAGTACTTC.

V and J are TRBV7-3 and TRBJ2-1, with D unclear. The CDR3 has 14 amino acids. CDR1 and CDR2 from the germline V gene are SGHTA and FQGTGA. Trimming cost V 5 bases and J 7 bases, with 15 bases left between them. CDR3 coding DNA: TGTGCCAGCAGCAACCAGGCGTCTCGGAATGAGCAGTTCTTC. It specifies CASSNQASRNEQFF.

This clone was counted between two and nine times. The chain couples TRBV6-5 to TRBJ2-7, with 9 bases fitting TRBD1. Germline V gives CDR1 MNHEY, CDR2 SVGAGI. The CDR3 totals 12 residues. The ends lost 9 bases at V and 5 bases at J; junction bases unmatched: 5. CDR3 amino acids: CASRGQGHEQYF. CDR3 bases: TGTGCCAGTAGGGGACAGGGCCACGAGCAGTACTTC.

This clone came up a few times. The gene calls are TRBV5-1 and TRBJ1-6; a possible D gene is TRBD1 (5 bases). The CDR3 sequence is 15 residues long. The ends were cut back, 0 bases at V and 10 bases at J, with 14 bases in the middle. CDR1 is SGHRS, CDR2 YFSETQ, per germline. The CDR3 sequence: CASSLVGAIQSPLHF. The DNA for the CDR3 is TGCGCCAGCAGCTTGGTTGGGGCCATACAGTCACCCCTCCACTTT.

The chain joins TRBV7-9 to TRBJ2-1; 9 bases map to TRBD1. Per the germline V gene, CDR1 is SEHNR and CDR2 is FQNEAQ (reference sequence). The CDR3 has 15 residues. Losses at the gene ends were 2 bases for V and 15 bases for J; bases not matched to a gene: 14. The CDR3 nucleotides are TGTGCCAGCAGCTTAAGGGGTTTAGGGGGACAGGGTACGTTCTTC. Protein product: CASSLRGLGGQGTFF.

This clone was seen just once. J is TRBJ1-5 and V is TRBV5-8; the match to TRBD1 covers 8 bases. Germline V CDR1 and CDR2: SGHTS, YDEGEE. The CDR3 extends over 15 amino acids. V lost 4 bases, J lost 6 bases, and 9 bases stayed unmatched. The CDR3 region has the DNA TGTGCCAGCAGCATAGGACAGGGTATCCCTCAGCCCCAGCATTTT. Its translation: CASSIGQGIPQPQHF. The variable domain in full, completed from reference TRBV5-8 and TRBJ1-5, reads EAGVTQSPTHLIKTRGQQATLRCSPISGHTSVYWYQQALGLGLQFLLWYDEGEERNRGNFPPRFSGRQFPNYSSELNVNALELEDSALYLCASSIGQGIPQPQHFGDGTRLSIL.

This clone was picked up a small number of times. The rearrangement uses TRBV6-9 and TRBJ1-2, with 12 bases that match TRBD1. The trim removed 7 bases at V and 6 bases at J, leaving 9 bases unmatched. The length of the CDR3 is 15 residues. CDR1 and CDR2 from the germline V gene are MNHGY and SVAAGI. The CDR3 protein is CASTRPGTGGDGYTF. The CDR3 DNA follows: TGTGCCAGCACCCGTCCCGGGACAGGGGGCGATGGCTACACCTTC.

The genes are TRBV2 and TRBJ1-6, with D perhaps TRBD1 (6 bases). CDR1 SNHLY and CDR2 FYNNEI come from the germline V gene. The CDR3 totals 14 residues. V lost 4 bases to trimming and J lost 8 bases, with 12 bases between them. The CDR3 DNA reads TGTGCCAGCAGTGCACAGGGCAGCCATTCACCCCTCCACTTT. This sequence encodes CASSAQGSHSPLHF. Based on the CDR3 plus reference TRBV2 and TRBJ1-6, the full variable domain is EPEVTQTPSHQVTQMGQEVILRCVPISNHLYFYWYRQILGQKVEFLVSFYNNEISEKSEIFDDQFSVERPDGSNFTLKIRSTKLEDSAMYFCASSAQGSHSPLHFGNGTRLTVT.

The chain recombines TRBV2 with TRBJ2-5, with 14 bases aligning to TRBD2. The CDR3 runs to 16 residues. J gave up 5 bases and V 5 bases, and 7 bases lay outside the gene matches. The germline CDR1 and CDR2 sequences are SNHLY and FYNNEI. This CDR3 is CASSSRTSGGWETQYF. CDR3 nucleotides: TGTGCCAGCAGTTCCCGGACTAGCGGGGGGTGGGAGACCCAGTACTTC. Variable domain in full (rest from reference TRBV2 and TRBJ2-5): EPEVTQTPSHQVTQMGQEVILRCVPISNHLYFYWYRQILGQKVEFLVSFYNNEISEKSEIFDDQFSVERPDGSNFTLKIRSTKLEDSAMYFCASSSRTSGGWETQYFGPGTRLLVL.

The chain is built from TRBV5-1 and TRBJ1-1; 12 bases align to TRBD1. The CDR3 covers 18 residues. V was pared by 3 bases and J by 3 bases, with 12 bases of the junction left unmatched. Germline CDR1 SGHRS, CDR2 YFSETQ. Here the CDR3 DNA reads TGCGCCAGCAGCTCCGGGACAGGGGGCTTGAGGGTCGACACTGAAGCTTTCTTT. Translation gives CASSSGTGGLRVDTEAFF.